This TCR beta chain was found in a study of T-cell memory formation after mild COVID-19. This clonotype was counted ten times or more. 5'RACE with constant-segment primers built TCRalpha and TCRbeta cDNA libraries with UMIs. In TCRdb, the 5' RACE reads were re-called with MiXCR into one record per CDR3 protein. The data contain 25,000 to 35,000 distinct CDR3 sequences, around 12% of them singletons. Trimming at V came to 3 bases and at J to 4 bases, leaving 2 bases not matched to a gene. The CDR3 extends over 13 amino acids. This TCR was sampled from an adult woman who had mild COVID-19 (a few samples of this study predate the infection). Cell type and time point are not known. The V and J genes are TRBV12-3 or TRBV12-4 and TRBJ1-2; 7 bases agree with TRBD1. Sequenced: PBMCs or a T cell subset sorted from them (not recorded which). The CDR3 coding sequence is TGTGCCAGCAGTTTTTCAGGGGGCTATGGCTACACCTTC. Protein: CASSFSGGYGYTF.